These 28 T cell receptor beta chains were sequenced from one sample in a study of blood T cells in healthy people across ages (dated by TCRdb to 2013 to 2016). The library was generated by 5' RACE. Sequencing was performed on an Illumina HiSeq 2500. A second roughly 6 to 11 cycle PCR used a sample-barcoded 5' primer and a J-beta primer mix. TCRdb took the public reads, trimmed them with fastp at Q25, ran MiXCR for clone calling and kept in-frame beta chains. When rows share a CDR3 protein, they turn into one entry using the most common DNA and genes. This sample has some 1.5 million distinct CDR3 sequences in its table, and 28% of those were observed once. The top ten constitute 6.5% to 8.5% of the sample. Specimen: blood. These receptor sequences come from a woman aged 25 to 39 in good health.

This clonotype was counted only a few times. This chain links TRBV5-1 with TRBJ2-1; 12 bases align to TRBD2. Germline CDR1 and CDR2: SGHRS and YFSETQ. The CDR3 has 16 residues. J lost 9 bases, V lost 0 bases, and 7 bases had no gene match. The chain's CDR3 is CASSLASGGVSAEQFF. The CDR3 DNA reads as TGCGCCAGCAGCTTGGCTAGCGGGGGGGTGTCGGCTGAGCAGTTCTTC.

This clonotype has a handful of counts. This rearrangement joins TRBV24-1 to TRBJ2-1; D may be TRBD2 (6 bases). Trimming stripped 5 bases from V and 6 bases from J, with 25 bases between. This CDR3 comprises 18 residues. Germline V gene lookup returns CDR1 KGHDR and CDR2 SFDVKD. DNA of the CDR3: TGTGCCACCAGTGGTCGTAGGAGGGAAATCCTATTTACCAATGAGCAGTTCTTC. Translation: CATSGRRREILFTNEQFF.

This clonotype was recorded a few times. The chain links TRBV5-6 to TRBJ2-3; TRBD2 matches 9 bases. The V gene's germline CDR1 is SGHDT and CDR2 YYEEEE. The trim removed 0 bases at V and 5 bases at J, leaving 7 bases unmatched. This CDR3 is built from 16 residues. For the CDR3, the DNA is TGTGCCAGCAGCTTGGAGAAGGGACTAGCTCGAGATACGCAGTATTTT. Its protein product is CASSLEKGLARDTQYF.

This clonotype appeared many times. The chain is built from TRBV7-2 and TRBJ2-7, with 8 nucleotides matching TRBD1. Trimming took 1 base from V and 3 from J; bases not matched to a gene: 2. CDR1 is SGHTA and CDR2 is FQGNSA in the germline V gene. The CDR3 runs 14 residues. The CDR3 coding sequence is TGTGCCAGCAGCTTAGGTGGACAGGGCTACGAGCAGTACTTC. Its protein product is CASSLGGQGYEQYF. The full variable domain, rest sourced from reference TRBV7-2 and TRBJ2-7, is GAGVSQSPSNKVTEKGKDVELRCDPISGHTALYWYRQSLGQGLEFLIYFQGNSAPDKSGLPSDRFSAERTGGSVSTLTIQRTQQEDSAVYLCASSLGGQGYEQYFGPGTRLTVT.

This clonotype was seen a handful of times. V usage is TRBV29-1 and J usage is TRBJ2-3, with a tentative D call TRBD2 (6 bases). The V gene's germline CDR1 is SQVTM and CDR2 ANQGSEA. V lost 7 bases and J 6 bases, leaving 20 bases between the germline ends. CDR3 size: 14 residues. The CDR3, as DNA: TGCAGCGCGCGGGATTCAGGATGGACGGATACGCAGTATTTT. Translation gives CSARDSGWTDTQYF.

This CDR3 reads CASSSLAGPRADTQYF. As DNA, the CDR3 is TGTGCCAGCAGCTCGCTAGCGGGGCCTAGAGCAGATACGCAGTATTTT. The chain recombines TRBV12-3 or TRBV12-4 with TRBJ2-3, with TRBD2 identical over 9 bases. V shed 6 bases and J 4 bases; nucleotides not matched to a gene: 11. This CDR3 is 16 amino acids long.

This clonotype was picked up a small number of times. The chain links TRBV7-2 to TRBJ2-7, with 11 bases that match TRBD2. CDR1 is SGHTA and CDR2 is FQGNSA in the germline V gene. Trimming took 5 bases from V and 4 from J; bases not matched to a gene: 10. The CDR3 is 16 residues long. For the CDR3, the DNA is TGTGCCAGCAGCGTGGAGACTAGCGGGACCGGGTACGAGCAGTACTTC. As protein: CASSVETSGTGYEQYF.

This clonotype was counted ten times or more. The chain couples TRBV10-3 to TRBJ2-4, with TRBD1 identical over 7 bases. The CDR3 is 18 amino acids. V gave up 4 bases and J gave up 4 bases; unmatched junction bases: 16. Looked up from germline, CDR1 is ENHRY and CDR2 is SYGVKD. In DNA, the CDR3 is TGTGCCATCAGTGCGGACAGGCTCGCGAAAACTCTAAAAAACATTCAGTACTTC. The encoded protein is CAISADRLAKTLKNIQYF.

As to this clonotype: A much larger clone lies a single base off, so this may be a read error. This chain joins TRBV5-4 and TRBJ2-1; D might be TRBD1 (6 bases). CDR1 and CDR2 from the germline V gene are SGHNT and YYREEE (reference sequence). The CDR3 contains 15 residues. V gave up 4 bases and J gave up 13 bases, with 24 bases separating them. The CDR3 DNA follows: TGTGCCAGCAGCGGGGGCCCAAAAGCGTTAGAGACCCAGTTCTTC. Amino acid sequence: CASSGGPKALETQFF.

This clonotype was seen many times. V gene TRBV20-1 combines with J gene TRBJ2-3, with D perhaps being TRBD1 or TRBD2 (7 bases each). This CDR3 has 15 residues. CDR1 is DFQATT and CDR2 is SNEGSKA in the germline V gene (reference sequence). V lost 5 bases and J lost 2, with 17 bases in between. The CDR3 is CSAAQGGRVTDTQYF. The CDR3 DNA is TGCAGTGCTGCCCAGGGGGGGCGCGTCACAGATACGCAGTATTTT.

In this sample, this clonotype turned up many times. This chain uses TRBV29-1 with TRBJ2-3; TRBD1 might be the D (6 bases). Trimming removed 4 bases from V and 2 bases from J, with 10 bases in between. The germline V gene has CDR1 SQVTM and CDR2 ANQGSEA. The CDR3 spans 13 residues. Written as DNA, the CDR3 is TGCAGCGTTGTAAGGGGGTTCACAGATACGCAGTATTTT. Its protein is CSVVRGFTDTQYF.

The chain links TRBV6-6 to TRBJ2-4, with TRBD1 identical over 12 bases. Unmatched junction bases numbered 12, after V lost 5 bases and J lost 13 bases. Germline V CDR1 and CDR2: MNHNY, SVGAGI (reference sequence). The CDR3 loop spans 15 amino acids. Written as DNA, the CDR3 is TGTGCCAGCAGTGCGCCAGGGACAGGGGGCGAAGAGCAGTACTTC. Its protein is CASSAPGTGGEEQYF.

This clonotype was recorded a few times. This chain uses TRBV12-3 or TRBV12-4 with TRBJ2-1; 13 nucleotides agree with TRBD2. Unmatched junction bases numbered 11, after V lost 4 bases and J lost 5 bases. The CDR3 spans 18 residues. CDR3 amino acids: CASSSPGLAGTYNNEQFF. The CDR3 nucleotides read TGTGCCAGCAGTTCACCGGGACTAGCGGGAACGTATAACAATGAGCAGTTCTTC.

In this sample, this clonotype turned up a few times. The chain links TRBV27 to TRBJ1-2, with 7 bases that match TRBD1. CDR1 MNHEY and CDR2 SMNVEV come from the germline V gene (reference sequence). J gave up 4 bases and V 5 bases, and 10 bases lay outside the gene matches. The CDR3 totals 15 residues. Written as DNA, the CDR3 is TGTGCCAGCAGTCAATACAGGGGACCGAGCTATGGCTACACCTTC. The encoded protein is CASSQYRGPSYGYTF.

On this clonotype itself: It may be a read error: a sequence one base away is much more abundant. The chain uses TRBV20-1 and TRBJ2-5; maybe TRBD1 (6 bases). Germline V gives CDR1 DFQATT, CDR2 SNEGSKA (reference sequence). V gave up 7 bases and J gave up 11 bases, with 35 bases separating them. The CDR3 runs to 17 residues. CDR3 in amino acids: CSVYPMGVRGSYNEQYF. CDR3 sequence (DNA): TGCAGTGTTTACCCAATGGGGGTCAGGGGTTCCTACAATGAGCAGTACTTC.

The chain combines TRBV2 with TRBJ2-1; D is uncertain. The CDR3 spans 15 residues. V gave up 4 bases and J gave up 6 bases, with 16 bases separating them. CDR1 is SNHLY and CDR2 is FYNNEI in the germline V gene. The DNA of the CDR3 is TGTGCCAGCAGTGGGCGGAACACACCATCCAATGAGCAGTTCTTC. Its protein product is CASSGRNTPSNEQFF.

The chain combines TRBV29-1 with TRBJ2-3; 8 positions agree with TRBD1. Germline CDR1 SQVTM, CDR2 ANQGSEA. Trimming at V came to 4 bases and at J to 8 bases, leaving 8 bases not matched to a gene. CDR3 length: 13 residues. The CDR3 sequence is CSVVGQGGFTQYF. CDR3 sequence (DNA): TGCAGCGTTGTTGGACAGGGTGGATTTACGCAGTATTTT.

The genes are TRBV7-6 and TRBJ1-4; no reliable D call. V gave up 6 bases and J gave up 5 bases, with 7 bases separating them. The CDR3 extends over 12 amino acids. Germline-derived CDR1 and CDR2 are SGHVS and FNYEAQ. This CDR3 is CASRYGNEKLFF. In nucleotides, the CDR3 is TGTGCCAGCAGATACGGGAATGAAAAACTGTTTTTT.

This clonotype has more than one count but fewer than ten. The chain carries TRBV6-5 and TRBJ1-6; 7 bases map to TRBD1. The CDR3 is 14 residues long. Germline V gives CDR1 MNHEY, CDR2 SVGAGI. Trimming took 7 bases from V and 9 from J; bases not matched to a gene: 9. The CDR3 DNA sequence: TGTGCCAGCAAAGAGAGAGACAGGGCTTCACCCCTCCACTTT. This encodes CASKERDRASPLHF.

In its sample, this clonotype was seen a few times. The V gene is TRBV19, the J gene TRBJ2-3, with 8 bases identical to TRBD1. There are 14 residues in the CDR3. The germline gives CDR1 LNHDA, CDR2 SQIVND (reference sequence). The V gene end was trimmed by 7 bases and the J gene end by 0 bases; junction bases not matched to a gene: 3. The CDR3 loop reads CASTRQGSTDTQYF. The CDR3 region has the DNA TGTGCCAGTACCAGACAGGGGAGCACAGATACGCAGTATTTT.

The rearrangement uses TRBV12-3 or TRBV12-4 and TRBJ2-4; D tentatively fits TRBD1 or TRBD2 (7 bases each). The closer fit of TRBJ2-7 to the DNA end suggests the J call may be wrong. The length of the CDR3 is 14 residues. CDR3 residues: CASTSGTVLYEQYF. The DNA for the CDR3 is TGTGCCAGCACCAGCGGGACAGTCCTTTACGAGCAGTACTTC.

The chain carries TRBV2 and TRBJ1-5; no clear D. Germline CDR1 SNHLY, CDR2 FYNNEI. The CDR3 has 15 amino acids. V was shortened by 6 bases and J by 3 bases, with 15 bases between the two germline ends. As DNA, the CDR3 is TGTGCCAGCAGCCCCGGGATCCTCCACAATCAGCCCCAGCATTTT. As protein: CASSPGILHNQPQHF.

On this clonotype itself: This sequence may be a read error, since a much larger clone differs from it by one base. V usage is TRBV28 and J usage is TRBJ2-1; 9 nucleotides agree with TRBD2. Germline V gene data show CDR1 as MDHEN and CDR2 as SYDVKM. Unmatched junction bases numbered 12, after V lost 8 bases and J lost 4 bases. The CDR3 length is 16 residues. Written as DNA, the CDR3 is TGTGCCAGCGGGAGGAAGACTAGCGGTGTTTACAATGAGCAGTTCTTC. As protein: CASGRKTSGVYNEQFF. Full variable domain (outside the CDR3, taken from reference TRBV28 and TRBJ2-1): DVKVTQSSRYLVKRTGEKVFLECVQDMDHENMFWYRQDPGLGLRLIYFSYDVKMKEKGDIPEGYSVSREKKERFSLILESASTNQTSMYLCASGRKTSGVYNEQFFGPGTRLTVL.

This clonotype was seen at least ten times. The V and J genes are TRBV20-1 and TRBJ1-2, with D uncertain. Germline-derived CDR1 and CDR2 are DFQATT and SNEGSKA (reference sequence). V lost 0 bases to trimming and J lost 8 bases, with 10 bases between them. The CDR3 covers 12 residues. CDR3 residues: CSARDRREGYTF. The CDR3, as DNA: TGCAGTGCTAGAGATCGGAGGGAGGGCTACACCTTC.

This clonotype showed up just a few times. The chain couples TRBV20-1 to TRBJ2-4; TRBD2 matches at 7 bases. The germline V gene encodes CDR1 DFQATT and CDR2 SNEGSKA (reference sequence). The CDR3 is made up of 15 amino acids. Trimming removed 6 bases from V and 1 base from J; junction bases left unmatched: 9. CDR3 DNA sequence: TGCAGTGCCTCACACGGGGGGTCGGCCAAAAACATTCAGTACTTC. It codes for CSASHGGSAKNIQYF.

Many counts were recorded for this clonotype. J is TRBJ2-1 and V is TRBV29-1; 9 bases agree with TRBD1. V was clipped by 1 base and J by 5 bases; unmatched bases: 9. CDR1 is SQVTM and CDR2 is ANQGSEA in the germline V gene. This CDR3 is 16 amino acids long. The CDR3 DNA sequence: TGCAGCGTTGAAGCCCCCAGGAGGGACAGGGACAATGAGCAGTTCTTC. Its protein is CSVEAPRRDRDNEQFF.

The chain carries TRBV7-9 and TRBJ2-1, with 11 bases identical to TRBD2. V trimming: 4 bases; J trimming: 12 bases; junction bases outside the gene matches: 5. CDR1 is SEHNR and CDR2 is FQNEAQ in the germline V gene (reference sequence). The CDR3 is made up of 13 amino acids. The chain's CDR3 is CASSYPTSGGQFF. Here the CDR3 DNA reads TGTGCCAGCAGCTACCCAACTAGCGGGGGGCAGTTCTTC.

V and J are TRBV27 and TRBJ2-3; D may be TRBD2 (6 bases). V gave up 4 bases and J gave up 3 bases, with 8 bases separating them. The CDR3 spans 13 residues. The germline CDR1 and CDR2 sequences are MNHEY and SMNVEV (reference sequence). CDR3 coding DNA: TGTGCCAGCAGTTGGGAGGAGACAGATACGCAGTATTTT. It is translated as CASSWEETDTQYF.